This T cell receptor beta chain was recorded in a study of T-cell memory formation after mild COVID-19. Whole-study results and caveats: Some SARS-CoV-2-responding clones were already detected in memory before infection.

This CDR3 contains 13 residues. V was pared by 6 bases and J by 6 bases, with 13 bases between. Germline CDR1 and CDR2: LGHNA and YSLEER. About this clonotype itself: Antigen: not known.

Using its own MiXCR run on the 5' RACE reads, TCRdb lists one record per CDR3 protein. This table holds around 500,000 distinct CDR3 sequences, around a sixth found once. Sequencing input: PBMCs or a T cell subset sorted from them (not recorded which). The chain has TRBV4-3 and TRBJ2-3; D not certain. The origin of this receptor is an adult woman who had mild COVID-19 (a few samples of this study predate the infection). Cell type and time point are not known. The DNA of the CDR3 is TGCGCCAGCAGTTTTCGTGGGGTGGATACGCAGTATTTT. It specifies CASSFRGVDTQYF.